These 7 T cell receptor beta chains were sequenced from one sample in a study of CD8+CD57+ T cells in acquired aplastic anemia. By flow cytometry, patients selected for sequencing had shown an expansion of CD8+CD57+ cells. Profiling of TCR beta VDJ combinations and CDR3 sequences used genomic DNA as template. TCRdb reprocessed the reads via MiXCR and lists one record per CDR3 protein. Among fewer than 250,000 distinct CDR3 sequences, around 45% were seen once, and the ten largest hold approximately 7.8%. The sequencing input was sorted CD4+, CD8+, or CD8+CD57+ T cells (not recorded which) from PBMCs. The origin of the receptors is a human donor with aplastic anemia.

This clonotype was detected a few times. The chain employs TRBV30 and TRBJ2-1; 10 positions match TRBD1. Germline assignment: CDR1 GTSNPN and CDR2 SVGIG (reference sequence). The ends lost 5 bases at V and 8 bases at J; junction bases unmatched: 6. This CDR3 is 13 amino acids long. The CDR3 protein is CAWDRGRGDEQFF. CDR3 coding DNA: TGTGCCTGGGACAGGGGGCGCGGCGATGAGCAGTTCTTC.

This clonotype was counted many times. This rearrangement joins TRBV7-8 to TRBJ1-5; D perhaps matches TRBD1 (5 bases). CDR1 and CDR2 (germline): SGHVS, FQNEAQ. The CDR3 runs to 15 residues. The V gene lost 1 base and the J gene lost 7 bases, with 14 bases spanning the gap. In DNA form, the CDR3 reads TGTGCCAGCAGCTTAGGGCGGCGGGGGGACCAGCCCCAGCATTTT. Translating it yields CASSLGRRGDQPQHF.

This clonotype was seen at least ten times. The chain combines TRBV7-3 with TRBJ1-2; D gene ambiguous. This CDR3 is 15 amino acids long. Trimming cost V 5 bases and J 0 bases, with 13 bases left between them. The germline CDR1 and CDR2 sequences are SGHTA and FQGTGA. The DNA for the CDR3 is TGTGCCAGCAGCCAGACGGGGTCGCCTAACTATGGCTACACCTTC. Translated: CASSQTGSPNYGYTF. Using reference TRBV7-3 and TRBJ1-2 for the parts outside the CDR3, the full variable domain is GAGVSQTPSNKVTEKGKYVELRCDPISGHTALYWYRQSLGQGPEFLIYFQGTGAADDSGLPNDRFFAVRPEGSVSTLKIQRTERGDSAVYLCASSQTGSPNYGYTFGSGTRLTVV.

Details on this clonotype: This may be a read error, as it is one base from a much larger clone. The chain joins TRBV6-6 to TRBJ2-1; no reliable D call. Germline V gene lookup returns CDR1 MNHNY and CDR2 SVGAGI (reference sequence). V was trimmed by 0 bases and J by 8 bases, leaving 5 bases between them. The CDR3 is 12 amino acids. In DNA, the CDR3 is TGTGCCAGCAGTTACTCGGTGGATGAGCAGTTCTTC. This sequence encodes CASSYSVDEQFF.

The V gene is TRBV6-2 or TRBV6-3, the J gene TRBJ1-5, with a tentative D call TRBD1 (6 bases). CDR3 length: 13 amino acids. The germline V and J ends were trimmed by 7 bases and 5 bases, with 12 bases remaining between them. Germline V gene data show CDR1 as MNHEY and CDR2 as SVGEGT. This CDR3 is CASTQGTYQPQHF. Written as DNA, the CDR3 is TGTGCCAGCACTCAGGGGACGTATCAGCCCCAGCATTTT.

Notes on this clonotype: A much larger clone differs by one base, so this may be a read error. The CDR3 protein is CASSHSSGFEQYF. Here the CDR3 DNA reads TGTGCCAGCAGTCACTCTAGCGGGTTCGAGCAGTACTTC. This chain uses TRBV6-2 or TRBV6-3 with TRBJ2-7, with 8 positions matching TRBD2. The CDR3 covers 13 residues. CDR1 is MNHEY, CDR2 SVGEGT, per germline.

The chain uses TRBV9 and TRBJ1-1; D call uncertain. This CDR3 comprises 13 residues. From germline, CDR1 is SGDLS and CDR2 YYNGEE. Trimming removed 0 bases at V and 2 bases at J, with 5 bases between. CDR3 protein: CASSVGPNTEAFF. CDR3 DNA sequence: TGTGCCAGCAGCGTAGGACCTAACACTGAAGCTTTCTTT.